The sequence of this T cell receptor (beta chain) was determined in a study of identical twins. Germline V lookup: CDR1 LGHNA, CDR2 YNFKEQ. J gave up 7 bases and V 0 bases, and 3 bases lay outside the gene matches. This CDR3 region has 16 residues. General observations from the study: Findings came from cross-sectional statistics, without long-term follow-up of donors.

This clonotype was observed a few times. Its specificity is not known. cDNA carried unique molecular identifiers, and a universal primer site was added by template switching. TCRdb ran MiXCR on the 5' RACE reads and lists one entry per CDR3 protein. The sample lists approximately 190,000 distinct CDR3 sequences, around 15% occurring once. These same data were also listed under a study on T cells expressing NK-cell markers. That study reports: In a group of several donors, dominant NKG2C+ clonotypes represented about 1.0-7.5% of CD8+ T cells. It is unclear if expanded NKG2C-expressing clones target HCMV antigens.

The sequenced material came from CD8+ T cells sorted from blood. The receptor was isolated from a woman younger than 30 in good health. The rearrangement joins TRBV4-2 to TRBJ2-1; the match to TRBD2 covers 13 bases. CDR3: CASSQETSGGANEQFF. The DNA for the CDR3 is TGTGCCAGCAGCCAAGAAACTAGCGGGGGGGCGAATGAGCAGTTCTTC.